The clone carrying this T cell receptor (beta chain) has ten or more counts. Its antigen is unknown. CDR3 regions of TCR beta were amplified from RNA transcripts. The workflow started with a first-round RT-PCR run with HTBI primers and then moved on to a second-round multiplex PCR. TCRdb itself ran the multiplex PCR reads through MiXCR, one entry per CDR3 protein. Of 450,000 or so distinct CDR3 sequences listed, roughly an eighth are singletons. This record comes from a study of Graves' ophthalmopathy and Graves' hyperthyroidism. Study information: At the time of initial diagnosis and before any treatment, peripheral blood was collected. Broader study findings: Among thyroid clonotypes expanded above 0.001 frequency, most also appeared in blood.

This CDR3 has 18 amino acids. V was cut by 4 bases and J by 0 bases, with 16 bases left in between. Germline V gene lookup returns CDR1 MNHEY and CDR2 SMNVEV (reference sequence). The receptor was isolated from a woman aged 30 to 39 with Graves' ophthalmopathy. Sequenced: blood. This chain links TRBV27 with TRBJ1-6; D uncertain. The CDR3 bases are TGTGCCAGCAGTTCCCTCTCCAGGCAAAGCTCCTATAATTCACCCCTCCACTTT. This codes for CASSSLSRQSSYNSPLHF.